This passage covers 26 T cell receptor beta chains from one sample sequenced in a study of blood T cells in healthy people across ages. The use of a sample-barcoded 5' primer and a J-beta primer mix characterized a second PCR of about 7 to 12 cycles. In TCRdb, the 5' RACE reads were re-called with MiXCR into one record per CDR3 protein. The table has over a million distinct CDR3 sequences, 40% to 50% seen once. The sequencing sample was made of blood. The source of these receptors is a woman aged 60-70 years in good health.

The chain is built from TRBV10-2 and TRBJ1-1, with a tentative D call TRBD1 (5 bases). This CDR3 region has 14 residues. Per germline, CDR1 WSHSY and CDR2 SAAADI. V dropped 2 bases and J dropped 3 bases, with 10 bases sitting between them. The CDR3 region has the DNA TGCGCCAGCAGTGAGGCGGGGGAGTACACTGAAGCTTTCTTT. Translation gives CASSEAGEYTEAFF.

The chain links TRBV3-1 to TRBJ2-5; tentative D call: TRBD1 (6 bases). The V and J ends lost 0 bases and 7 bases respectively, with 18 bases between them. Germline CDR1 LGHDT, CDR2 YNNKEL (reference sequence). This CDR3 is 16 amino acids long. The CDR3 loop is CASSQEGTGYTRTQYF. CDR3 DNA sequence: TGTGCCAGCAGCCAAGAAGGAACAGGGTATACTAGGACCCAGTACTTC.

V and J are TRBV10-1 and TRBJ2-1; 8 positions agree with TRBD2. Germline CDR1 reads WNHNN; CDR2 reads SYGVQD (reference sequence). This CDR3 region has 16 residues. Germline trimming cut 0 bases from V and 8 bases from J; bases unmatched to any gene: 9. CDR3 region: CASSESQREIPDEQFF. In DNA form, the CDR3 reads TGCGCCAGCAGTGAGTCCCAGCGGGAGATCCCGGATGAGCAGTTCTTC.

This clonotype turned up a few times. V and J are TRBV6-6 and TRBJ2-3; D possibly matches TRBD1 or TRBD2 (5 bases each). Germline V gene data show CDR1 as MNHNY and CDR2 as SVGAGI (reference sequence). V lost 5 bases and J 2 bases, leaving 14 bases between the germline ends. This CDR3 has 15 residues. CDR3 sequence: CASSIGDGATDTQYF. The CDR3 DNA reads TGTGCCAGCAGTATCGGGGACGGAGCCACAGATACGCAGTATTTT.

This clonotype has more than one count but fewer than ten. The chain is built from TRBV20-1 and TRBJ2-7; D remains ambiguous. CDR3 size: 14 residues. The germline V and J ends were trimmed by 2 bases and 0 bases, with 11 bases remaining between them. CDR1 and CDR2 (germline): DFQATT, SNEGSKA (reference sequence). CDR3 residues: CSARYSIGSYEQYF. The CDR3, as DNA: TGCAGTGCTAGATATTCCATCGGCTCCTACGAGCAGTACTTC.

This clonotype was counted only a few times. This chain joins TRBV7-9 and TRBJ1-2; possible D gene TRBD1, 6 bases. Trimming pared 4 bases from V and 8 bases from J, leaving 17 bases between. The CDR3 has 14 residues. Per the germline V gene, CDR1 is SEHNR and CDR2 is FQNEAQ (reference sequence). As DNA, the CDR3 is TGTGCCAGCAGCTCGGGACATTCGCCGCGGGGCTACACCTTC. Residues: CASSSGHSPRGYTF.

This chain uses TRBV21-1 with TRBJ2-7; TRBD2, as called in the table, went unchecked against the DNA. TRBV21-1 is recorded as a pseudogene. The CDR3 spans 14 residues. CDR3 region: CASEEKGPEDEQYF. DNA for the CDR3: TGTGCCAGCGAAGAAAAAGGGCCAGAGGACGAGCAGTACTTC.

This chain links TRBV5-1 with TRBJ2-1; 13 bases are shared with TRBD2. The V and J ends lost 0 bases and 0 bases, in that order; junction bases with no gene match: 9. The CDR3 covers 20 residues. Per germline, CDR1 SGHRS and CDR2 YFSETQ. The CDR3 nucleotides read TGCGCCAGCAGCTTGGGTCGGACTAGCGGGAGAATTGGCTCCTACAATGAGCAGTTCTTC. It specifies CASSLGRTSGRIGSYNEQFF.

V and J are TRBV20-1 and TRBJ2-5; D is possibly TRBD2 (6 bases). The CDR3 is 15 amino acids. CDR1 and CDR2 from the germline V gene are DFQATT and SNEGSKA (reference sequence). V dropped 6 bases and J dropped 1 base, with 18 bases sitting between them. CDR3 DNA: TGCAGTGCCGACTTAGCGGAGGGGCGCCAAGAGACCCAGTACTTC. Residues: CSADLAEGRQETQYF.

This clonotype has a handful of counts. J is TRBJ2-7 and V is TRBV9; TRBD1 matches at 7 bases. Germline V gives CDR1 SGDLS, CDR2 YYNGEE. The CDR3 contains 14 residues. With 7 bases clipped from V and 2 bases from J, the junction kept 9 bases outside the gene matches. The chain's CDR3 is CASGQTGPPYEQYF. In DNA form, the CDR3 reads TGTGCCAGCGGCCAGACAGGGCCTCCCTACGAGCAGTACTTC.

DNA for the CDR3: TGTGCCGGCGGAGGACGACCCCACACTGAAGCTTTCTTT. This encodes CAGGGRPHTEAFF. The V gene is TRBV27, the J gene TRBJ1-1; D gene ambiguous. The ends were cut back, 11 bases at V and 3 bases at J, with 16 bases in the middle. CDR1 is MNHEY and CDR2 is SMNVEV in the germline V gene (reference sequence). This CDR3 region has 13 residues.

The gene calls are TRBV6-1 and TRBJ2-4; no firm D call. The CDR3 runs 14 residues. V was clipped by 7 bases and J by 0 bases, with 10 bases between them. Germline-derived CDR1 and CDR2 are MNHNS and SASEGT. The CDR3 sequence: CASTQKLAKNIQYF. CDR3 nucleotide sequence: TGTGCCAGCACGCAGAAGCTAGCCAAAAACATTCAGTACTTC.

This clonotype was detected ten times or more. One end of the junction fails to match germline, which may point to a read error. The V and J genes are TRBV28 and TRBJ2-7, with D maybe TRBD2 (6 bases). In germline, CDR1 is MDHEN, CDR2 SYDVKM. CDR3 size: 12 residues. DNA of the CDR3: TGCGCCAGCAGCTTGTTCGGGAGCGAGCAGTACTTC. The encoded protein is CASSLFGSEQYF.

CDR3 in DNA: TGTGCCACCAGCCCCTGGTACGGCAACTATGGCTACACCTTC. Protein product: CATSPWYGNYGYTF. The chain has TRBV24-1 and TRBJ1-2; D gene unclear. Looked up from germline, CDR1 is KGHDR and CDR2 is SFDVKD. V dropped 7 bases and J dropped 2 bases, with 13 bases sitting between them. This CDR3 has 14 amino acids.

With regard to this clonotype: This could be a read error, since a much larger clone is one nucleotide away. V usage is TRBV5-4 and J usage is TRBJ2-7; 7 nucleotides line up with TRBD2. CDR3 length equals 15 residues. Germline V gene sequence: CDR1 SGHNT, CDR2 YYREEE (reference sequence). The CDR3 DNA is TGTGCCAGCAGCTTGGAGGTGGGAGGGCCCCACGAGCAGCACTTC. Protein sequence: CASSLEVGGPHEQHF.

This clonotype was detected only a few times. The chain links TRBV7-9 to TRBJ1-4; D remains ambiguous. The V gene lost 2 bases and the J gene lost 0 bases, with 10 bases spanning the gap. This CDR3 has 16 amino acids. The germline V gene encodes CDR1 SEHNR and CDR2 FQNEAQ (reference sequence). DNA for the CDR3: TGTGCCAGCAGCTTATCCCGGGATTCAACTAATGAAAAACTGTTTTTT. This encodes CASSLSRDSTNEKLFF.

V and J are TRBV7-9 and TRBJ2-7; TRBD1 is a possible D gene (5 bases). Germline loops: CDR1 SEHNR, CDR2 FQNEAQ (reference sequence). V was cut by 3 bases and J by 9 bases, with 15 bases left in between. This CDR3 spans 13 amino acids. DNA of the CDR3: TGTGCCAGCAGCTTGGGGCCAGAGCGCGGGCAGTACTTC. Its protein is CASSLGPERGQYF.

The CDR3 DNA is TGTGCCAGCAGCACCAGAGCGGGAGAAGCCCACGAGCAGTACTTC. It is translated as CASSTRAGEAHEQYF. The chain recombines TRBV7-8 with TRBJ2-7, with 8 positions matching TRBD2. CDR1 and CDR2 from the germline V gene are SGHVS and FQNEAQ. There are 15 residues in the CDR3. Trimming took 5 bases from V and 5 from J; bases not matched to a gene: 11.

The chain is built from TRBV14 and TRBJ1-2; 7 positions match TRBD1. V lost 4 bases, J lost 8 bases, and 10 bases stayed unmatched. The CDR3 runs 14 residues. CDR1 is SGHDN and CDR2 is FVKESK in the germline V gene. In nucleotides, the CDR3 is TGTGCCAGCAGCCTCCGCCGAGACAGGGAAGGCTACACCTTC. It encodes CASSLRRDREGYTF. The full variable domain, rest sourced from reference TRBV14 and TRBJ1-2, is EAGVTQFPSHSVIEKGQTVTLRCDPISGHDNLYWYRRVMGKEIKFLLHFVKESKQDESGMPNNRFLAERTGGTYSTLKVQPAELEDSGVYFCASSLRRDREGYTFGSGTRLTVV.

This clonotype was counted only a few times. The chain uses TRBV29-1 and TRBJ1-1; D uncertain. The ends were cut back, 2 bases at V and 4 bases at J, with 8 bases in the middle. The CDR3 has 12 residues. In germline, CDR1 is SQVTM, CDR2 ANQGSEA. Written as DNA, the CDR3 is TGCAGCGTTGAAAAGGGCGGCACTGAAGCTTTCTTT. Encoded protein: CSVEKGGTEAFF.

The chain is built from TRBV7-9 and TRBJ2-7; perhaps D is TRBD1 or TRBD2 (5 bases each). Trimming stripped 5 bases from V and 2 bases from J, with 19 bases between. The CDR3 sequence is 16 residues long. Germline CDR1 is SEHNR and CDR2 is FQNEAQ (reference sequence). Here the CDR3 reads CASSMISWGITYEQYF. The DNA of the CDR3 is TGTGCCAGCAGCATGATAAGCTGGGGGATAACCTACGAGCAGTACTTC.

The V call is TRBV7-6, the J call TRBJ2-7; tentatively, D is TRBD2 (5 bases). The CDR3 has 16 residues. The V gene lost 1 base and the J gene lost 4 bases, with 17 bases spanning the gap. The V gene's germline CDR1 is SGHVS and CDR2 FNYEAQ. This CDR3 is CASSLGPPAEKYEQYF. CDR3 sequence (DNA): TGTGCCAGCAGCTTAGGACCCCCAGCGGAGAAGTACGAGCAGTACTTC.

The CDR3, as DNA: TGTGCCAGCAGCTTAATCGGAGGCTTACTAGCGGGGAACACCGGGGAGCTGTTTTTT. Its protein product is CASSLIGGLLAGNTGELFF. The chain recombines TRBV7-9 with TRBJ2-2; 9 positions agree with TRBD2. Trimming took 2 bases from V and 1 from J; bases not matched to a gene: 11. Germline V gives CDR1 SEHNR, CDR2 FQNEAQ (reference sequence). This CDR3 has 19 amino acids.

J is TRBJ2-1 and V is TRBV7-8, with 9 bases lining up with TRBD2. V dropped 5 bases and J dropped 2; count of bases not matched to a gene: 13. The V gene's germline CDR1 is SGHVS and CDR2 FQNEAQ. CDR3 length equals 18 residues. Written as DNA, the CDR3 is TGTGCCAGCAGCCCATCTAGACTAGCGGTTGGGGCCTACAATGAGCAGTTCTTC. Translation: CASSPSRLAVGAYNEQFF. The entire variable domain, with the rest obtained from reference TRBV7-8 and TRBJ2-1, is as follows: GAGVSQSPRYKVAKRGQDVALRCDPISGHVSLFWYQQALGQGPEFLTYFQNEAQLDKSGLPSDRFFAERPEGSVSTLKIQRTQQEDSAVYLCASSPSRLAVGAYNEQFFGPGTRLTVL.

Here the CDR3 DNA reads TGTGCCCGGGGGGGGACTAGCGCTTCAGATACGCAGTATTTT. This encodes CARGGTSASDTQYF. The rearrangement links TRBV7-2 to TRBJ2-3, with 10 bases aligning to TRBD2. CDR1 is SGHTA and CDR2 is FQGNSA in the germline V gene. Trimming took 11 bases from V and 4 from J; bases not matched to a gene: 9. This CDR3 is built from 14 residues.

The chain employs TRBV20-1 and TRBJ2-1, with TRBD2 matching 8 bases. CDR1 and CDR2 from the germline V gene are DFQATT and SNEGSKA (reference sequence). J gave up 5 bases and V 5 bases, and 20 bases lay outside the gene matches. CDR3 length: 18 residues. The CDR3, as DNA: TGCAGTGCTCTCACTATATTCCCCGTGGGACTAGTCAACAATGAGCAGTTCTTC. Protein product: CSALTIFPVGLVNNEQFF.